A selection of T cell receptor beta chains follows, all from one sample in a study of blood T cell repertoires in COVID-19. TCRdb's copy holds only in-frame clones and misses some; the assay was immunoSEQ multiplex PCR. The data contain 25,000 to 35,000 clones, 90% to 95% of them singletons. The sequenced sample was peripheral blood. These receptors originate from a woman in her 70s with COVID-19, enrolled during active disease. CDR3s include the opening cysteine and the closing phenylalanine or tryptophan. A D gene is named only where the DNA matches it firmly. The size of a clone is reported for some rows only, either as once, few or many, or as a class for expanded clones.

D gene: .; J gene: TRBJ2-1; V gene: TRBV3-1/TRBV3-2; clone size: .; CDR3 DNA: TGTGCCAGCAGCCAAGGAGTGTACAATGAGCAGTTCTTC; CDR3 protein: CASSQGVYNEQFF
D gene: .; J gene: TRBJ1-4; V gene: TRBV19; clone size: .; CDR3 DNA: TGTGCCAGTACCGGGAGAGGATCAACTAATGAAAAACTGTTTTTT; CDR3 protein: CASTGRGSTNEKLFF
D gene: .; J gene: TRBJ1-4; V gene: TRBV15; clone size: .; CDR3 DNA: TGTGCCACCAGCGAACAGGGCTCCAATGAAAAACTGTTTTTT; CDR3 protein: CATSEQGSNEKLFF
D gene: .; J gene: TRBJ1-6; V gene: TRBV3-1/TRBV3-2; clone size: .; CDR3 DNA: TGTGCCAGCAGCCAAGGACAGGATAATTCACCCCTCCACTTT; CDR3 protein: CASSQGQDNSPLHF
D gene: .; J gene: TRBJ1-4; V gene: TRBV6-5; clone size: .; CDR3 DNA: TGTGCCAGCATTCAGACGCCCGGGGGGGAAAAACTGTTTTTT; CDR3 protein: CASIQTPGGEKLFF
D gene: .; J gene: TRBJ1-2; V gene: TRBV7-2; clone size: .; CDR3 DNA: TGTGCCAGCAGCTTAGGTCGAGCCGAGGGCTACACCTTC; CDR3 protein: CASSLGRAEGYTF
D gene: .; J gene: TRBJ2-7; V gene: TRBV5-4; clone size: .; CDR3 DNA: TGTGCCAGCAGCTTGGGGCAGGTTTCCGAGCAGTACTTC; CDR3 protein: CASSLGQVSEQYF
D gene: TRBD2; J gene: TRBJ2-5; V gene: TRBV15; clone size: .; CDR3 DNA: TGTGCCACCAGAATGAGCGGGATCCAAGAGACCCAGTACTTC; CDR3 protein: CATRMSGIQETQYF
D gene: .; J gene: TRBJ2-1; V gene: TRBV21-1; clone size: .; CDR3 DNA: TGTGCCAGCAGGGGGACAGGGGTCTACAATGAGCAGTTCTTC; CDR3 protein: CASRGTGVYNEQFF
D gene: .; J gene: TRBJ2-3; V gene: TRBV6-5; clone size: once; CDR3 DNA: TGTGCCAGCAGCCCCGGGAGCACAGATACGCAGTATTTT; CDR3 protein: CASSPGSTDTQYF
D gene: .; J gene: TRBJ2-1; V gene: TRBV28; clone size: .; CDR3 DNA: TGTGCCAGCAGTTTCGAGGCGGAGTCCTACAATGAGCAGTTCTTC; CDR3 protein: CASSFEAESYNEQFF
D gene: TRBD2; J gene: TRBJ2-5; V gene: TRBV4-3; clone size: .; CDR3 DNA: TGCGCCAGCAGCCAAGATGGGTTGCGGGGGGAGACCCAGTACTTC; CDR3 protein: CASSQDGLRGETQYF
D gene: TRBD2; J gene: TRBJ2-7; V gene: TRBV2; clone size: .; CDR3 DNA: TGTGCCAGCAGTTTTAGCGGGAATTGGTACGAGCAGTACTTC; CDR3 protein: CASSFSGNWYEQYF
D gene: .; J gene: TRBJ2-3; V gene: TRBV7-3; clone size: .; CDR3 DNA: TGTGCCAGCAGCTCATCTAATACGGCGCAGTATTTT; CDR3 protein: CASSSSNTAQYF
D gene: .; J gene: TRBJ1-1; V gene: TRBV28; clone size: .; CDR3 DNA: TGTGCCAGCAGTTCAGGGATCGAGAACACTGAAGCTTTCTTT; CDR3 protein: CASSSGIENTEAFF
D gene: TRBD1; J gene: TRBJ1-5; V gene: TRBV6-5; clone size: few; CDR3 DNA: TGTGCCAGCAGTCGGACAGGGATCACCGAGCAGCATTTT; CDR3 protein: CASSRTGITEQHF
D gene: .; J gene: TRBJ2-2; V gene: TRBV2; clone size: .; CDR3 DNA: TGTGCCAGCAGTGCCAGGGGGGAGCTGTTTTTT; CDR3 protein: CASSARGELFF
D gene: TRBD2; J gene: TRBJ2-3; V gene: TRBV5-1; clone size: .; CDR3 DNA: TGCGCCAGCAGCCAGGGACTAGCGGGAGTAGGGTCGAGCACAGATACGCAGTATTTT; CDR3 protein: CASSQGLAGVGSSTDTQYF
D gene: TRBD2; J gene: TRBJ2-1; V gene: TRBV19; clone size: .; CDR3 DNA: TGTGCCTCGGGACTAGCGGATCCCCTCGAGGCGCAGTTCTTC; CDR3 protein: CASGLADPLEAQFF
D gene: TRBD1; J gene: TRBJ1-2; V gene: TRBV28; clone size: .; CDR3 DNA: TGTGCCAGCAGTTTCCAACGACAGGGAATCTATGGCTACACCTTC; CDR3 protein: CASSFQRQGIYGYTF
D gene: TRBD2; J gene: TRBJ2-1; V gene: TRBV27; clone size: .; CDR3 DNA: TGTGCCAGCAGTTTACCGGGACTAGCGGGAGGCCGGGGGAATGAGCAGTTCTTC; CDR3 protein: CASSLPGLAGGRGNEQFF
D gene: TRBD2; J gene: TRBJ2-1; V gene: TRBV5-1; clone size: .; CDR3 DNA: TGCGCCAGCAGCTTGAAAGGACTAGCGGGAGGGCACAATGAGCAGTTCTTC; CDR3 protein: CASSLKGLAGGHNEQFF
D gene: .; J gene: TRBJ1-1; V gene: TRBV29-1; clone size: .; CDR3 DNA: TGCAGCGTTGAGGGGGGAATGAACACTGAAGCTTTCTTT; CDR3 protein: CSVEGGMNTEAFF
D gene: .; J gene: TRBJ2-2; V gene: TRBV28; clone size: once; CDR3 DNA: TGTGCCAGCAGTATGGGGGGGAACACCGGGGAGCTGTTTTTT; CDR3 protein: CASSMGGNTGELFF
D gene: .; J gene: TRBJ2-5; V gene: TRBV28; clone size: .; CDR3 DNA: TGTGCCAGCAGTTTGCGCCAGGGTCATGGGTCCGACTTC; CDR3 protein: CASSLRQGHGSDF
D gene: .; J gene: TRBJ2-1; V gene: TRBV30; clone size: .; CDR3 DNA: TGTGCCTGGAGCGGGCGGGGTCGCCAGTTCTTC; CDR3 protein: CAWSGRGRQFF
D gene: TRBD2; J gene: TRBJ2-1; V gene: TRBV6-5; clone size: .; CDR3 DNA: TGTGCCAGCAGGCCCCCGGGACTAGCCTACAATGAGCAGTTCTTC; CDR3 protein: CASRPPGLAYNEQFF
D gene: .; J gene: TRBJ2-1; V gene: TRBV7-8; clone size: .; CDR3 DNA: TGTGCCAGCAGCGGTAGGGGGTCGGGTGAGCAGTTCTTC; CDR3 protein: CASSGRGSGEQFF
D gene: .; J gene: TRBJ1-5; V gene: TRBV10-3; clone size: .; CDR3 DNA: TGTGCCATCAGGGGGGAGGGAGTAGGTCAGCCCCAGCATTTT; CDR3 protein: CAIRGEGVGQPQHF